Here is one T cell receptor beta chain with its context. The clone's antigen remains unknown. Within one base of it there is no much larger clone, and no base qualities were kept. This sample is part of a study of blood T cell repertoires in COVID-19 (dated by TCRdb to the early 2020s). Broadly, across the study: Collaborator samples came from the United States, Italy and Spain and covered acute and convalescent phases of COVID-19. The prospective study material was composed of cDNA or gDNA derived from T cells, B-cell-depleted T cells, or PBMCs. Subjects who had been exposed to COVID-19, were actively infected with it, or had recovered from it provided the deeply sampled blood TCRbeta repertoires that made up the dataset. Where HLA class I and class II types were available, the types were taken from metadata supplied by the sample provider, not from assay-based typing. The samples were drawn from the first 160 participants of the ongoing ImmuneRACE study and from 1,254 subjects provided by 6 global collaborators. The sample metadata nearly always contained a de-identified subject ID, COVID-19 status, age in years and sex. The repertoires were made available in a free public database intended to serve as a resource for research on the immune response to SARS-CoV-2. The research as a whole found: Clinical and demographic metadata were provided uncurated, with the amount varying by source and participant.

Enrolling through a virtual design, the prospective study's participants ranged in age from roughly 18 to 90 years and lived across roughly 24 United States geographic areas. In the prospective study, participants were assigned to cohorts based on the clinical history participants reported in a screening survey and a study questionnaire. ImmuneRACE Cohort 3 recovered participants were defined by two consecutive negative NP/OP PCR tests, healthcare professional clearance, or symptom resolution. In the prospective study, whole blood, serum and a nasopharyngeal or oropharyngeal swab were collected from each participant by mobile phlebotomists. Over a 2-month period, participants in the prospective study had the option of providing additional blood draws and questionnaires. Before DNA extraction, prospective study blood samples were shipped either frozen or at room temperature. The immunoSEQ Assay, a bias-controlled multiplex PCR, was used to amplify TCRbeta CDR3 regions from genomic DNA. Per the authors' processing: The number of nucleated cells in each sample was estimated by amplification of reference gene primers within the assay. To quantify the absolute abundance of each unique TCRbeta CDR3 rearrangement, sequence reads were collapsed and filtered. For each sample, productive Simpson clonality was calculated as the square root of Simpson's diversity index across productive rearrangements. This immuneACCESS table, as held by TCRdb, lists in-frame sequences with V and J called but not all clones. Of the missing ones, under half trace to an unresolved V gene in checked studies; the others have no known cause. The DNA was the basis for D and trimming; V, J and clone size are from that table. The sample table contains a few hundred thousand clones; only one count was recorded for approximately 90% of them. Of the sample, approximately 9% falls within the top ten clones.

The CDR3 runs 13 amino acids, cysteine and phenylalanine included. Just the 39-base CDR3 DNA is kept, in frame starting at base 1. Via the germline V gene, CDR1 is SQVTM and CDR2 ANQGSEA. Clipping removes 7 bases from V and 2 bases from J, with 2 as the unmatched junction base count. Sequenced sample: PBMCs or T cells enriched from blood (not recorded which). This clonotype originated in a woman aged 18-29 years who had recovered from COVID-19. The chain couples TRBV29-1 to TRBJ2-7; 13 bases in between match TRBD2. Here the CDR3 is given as CSGTSGGAYEQYF. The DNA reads TGCAGCGGAACTAGCGGGGGGGCCTACGAGCAGTACTTC.